Below are 5 T cell receptor beta chains sequenced from a single sample in a study of shared clonotypes between healthy human individuals. Sequencing was performed with immunoSEQ multiplex PCR; in TCRdb, only in-frame clones are kept and a portion is missing. Among roughly 680,000 clones listed, 72% were seen once. Sequencing was done on a sample of memory CD4+ T cells sorted from blood. Subset in this sample: CD45RA-negative fraction. These receptors were collected from a woman in her 30s in good health.

This clone came up once. Other DNA variants within this sample encode the same CDR3. This chain uses TRBV9 with TRBJ2-5; no clear D. CDR1 is SGDLS and CDR2 is YYNGEE in the germline V gene. V lost 0 bases and J lost 1, with 4 bases in between. There are 13 residues in the CDR3. This chain's CDR3 is CASSVGPQETQYF. The CDR3 DNA is TGTGCCAGCAGCGTAGGGCCCCAAGAGACCCAGTACTTC.

This clone was observed many times. This chain joins TRBV6-6 and TRBJ1-2; 8 bases match TRBD1. CDR3 length: 12 amino acids. After removal of 6 bases from V and 8 bases from J, the junction contained 5 bases not matched to a gene. The germline gives CDR1 MNHNY, CDR2 SVGAGI (reference sequence). The chain's CDR3 is CASRRQGRGYTF. CDR3 nucleotides: TGTGCCAGCAGACGACAGGGGCGCGGCTACACCTTC.

The chain has TRBV6-1 and TRBJ1-1; D call uncertain. Germline lookup yields CDR1 MNHNS and CDR2 SASEGT. The CDR3 is 13 amino acids. V gave up 2 bases and J gave up 7 bases, with 11 bases separating them. CDR3 loop: CASSEWSGYEAFF. Written as DNA, the CDR3 is TGTGCCAGCAGTGAATGGAGCGGGTATGAAGCTTTCTTT.

This clone was picked up a small number of times. The rearrangement joins TRBV19 to TRBJ1-5; D might be TRBD1 (6 bases). Trimming took 6 bases from V and 4 from J, leaving 10 bases between them. The CDR3 runs 13 residues. Germline V gene lookup returns CDR1 LNHDA and CDR2 SQIVND (reference sequence). The CDR3 DNA reads as TGTGCCAGTAGGAGTGGACAGAATCAGCCCCAGCATTTT. It is translated as CASRSGQNQPQHF.

The rearrangement links TRBV28 to TRBJ1-2; the D is unclear. Germline lookup yields CDR1 MDHEN and CDR2 SYDVKM. With 5 bases removed from V and 8 bases from J, the gap between germline ends came to 15 bases. The CDR3 runs to 13 residues. Written as DNA, the CDR3 is TGTGCCAGCAGTCGAGACATCTATCAGGGCTACACCTTC. The encoded protein is CASSRDIYQGYTF.